One T cell receptor (beta chain) is described in this entry. The germline CDR1 and CDR2 sequences are MNHNS and SASEGT. V shed 2 bases, J shed 6 bases, and the junction held 21 bases outside the gene matches. This CDR3 region has 19 residues. From the 5' RACE reads, TCRdb called clonotypes with MiXCR, one entry per CDR3 protein. The data hold fewer than 400,000 distinct CDR3 sequences, with about 10% observed a single time. This record belongs to a study of T cells after yellow fever vaccination. As for the study in general: Fractions of limited cellularity were prepared by means of SMART-Seq v4 Ultra Low Input.

The chain couples TRBV6-1 to TRBJ2-7; TRBD1 matches at 8 bases. The source of this sequence is a man aged 18 to 30 who received the YFV17D yellow fever vaccine. The input for sequencing was CD4+ T cells sorted from PBMCs, taken 45 days after the yellow fever booster vaccination. CDR3 DNA: TGTGCCAGCAGTGAATCAATCAGAGGACAGGGTTTATGGGGTTGCGAGCAGTACTTC. Residues: CASSESIRGQGLWGCEQYF.